This T cell receptor beta chain was documented in a study of blood T cell repertoires in COVID-19. Germline V CDR1 and CDR2: SGHTA, FQGNSA. V lost 1 base to trimming and J lost 4 bases; unmatched junction nucleotides: 18. This CDR3 region has 19 residues. This clone was counted once. Measured with immunoSEQ multiplex PCR; TCRdb has only the in-frame clones, and not every one. The sample holds approximately 280,000 clones; approximately 90% are singletons and the top ten take around 4.4%. The specimen sequenced was peripheral blood. The J gene is TRBJ2-5, the V gene TRBV7-2, with 7 bases aligning to TRBD2. This TCR was recovered from a man aged 40-49 years with acute or convalescent COVID-19. CDR3 bases: TGTGCCAGCAGCTTAGAGCAACTGAGCGGGGACCTTAGAAGAGAGACCCAGTACTTC. Translated, it gives CASSLEQLSGDLRRETQYF. The variable domain in full, with the rest retrieved from reference TRBV7-2 and TRBJ2-5, is GAGVSQSPSNKVTEKGKDVELRCDPISGHTALYWYRQSLGQGLEFLIYFQGNSAPDKSGLPSDRFSAERTGGSVSTLTIQRTQQEDSAVYLCASSLEQLSGDLRRETQYFGPGTRLLVL.